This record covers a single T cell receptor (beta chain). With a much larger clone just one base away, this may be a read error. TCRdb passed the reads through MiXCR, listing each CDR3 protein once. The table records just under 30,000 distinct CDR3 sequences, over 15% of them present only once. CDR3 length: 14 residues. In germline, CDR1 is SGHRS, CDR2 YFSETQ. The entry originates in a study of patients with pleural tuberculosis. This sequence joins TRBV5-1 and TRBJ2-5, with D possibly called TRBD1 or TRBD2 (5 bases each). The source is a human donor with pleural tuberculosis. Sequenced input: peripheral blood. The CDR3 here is CTSSYATAVETQYF. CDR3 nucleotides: TGCACCAGCAGCTATGCGACAGCGGTGGAGACCCAGTACTTC.